This T cell receptor (beta chain) was identified during a study of blood T cell repertoires in COVID-19. Study at large: The analysed material was cDNA or gDNA that came from T cells, B-cell-depleted T cells, or PBMCs.

Germline values: CDR1 SGHTA, CDR2 FQGNSA. The germline V and J ends were trimmed by 5 bases and 0 bases, with 12 bases remaining between them. There are 15 residues in the CDR3. In the original workflow: Reference gene primer amplification in the assay estimated nucleated cell counts. Generated by immunoSEQ multiplex PCR, the TCRdb table keeps only in-frame clones and is missing some. D and trimming come from the DNA, and the V and J calls and clone size come from that table. The sample gives 150,000 to 200,000 clones, about 90% of which show up once; around 9.5% is in the top ten. Residents of over 20 US areas, aged about 18 to 95 years, made up the participants.

This clonotype was obtained from a young woman who had recovered from COVID-19. This chain joins TRBV7-2 and TRBJ2-3; no definite D call. The sequencing sample was made of PBMCs or T cells enriched from blood (not recorded which). This CDR3 is CASSPSITSTDTQYF. CDR3 nucleotide sequence: TGTGCCAGCAGCCCCTCTATTACTAGCACAGATACGCAGTATTTT.